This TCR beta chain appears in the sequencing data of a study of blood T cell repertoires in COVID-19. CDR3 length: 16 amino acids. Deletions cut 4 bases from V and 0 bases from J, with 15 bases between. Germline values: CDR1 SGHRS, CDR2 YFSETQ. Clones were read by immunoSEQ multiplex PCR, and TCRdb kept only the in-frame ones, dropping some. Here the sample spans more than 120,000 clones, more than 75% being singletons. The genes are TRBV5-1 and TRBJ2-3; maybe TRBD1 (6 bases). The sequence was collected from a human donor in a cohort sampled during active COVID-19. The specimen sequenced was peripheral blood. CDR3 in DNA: TGCGCCAGCAGCGAAAGAGGGGGTTTTAGCACAGATACGCAGTATTTT. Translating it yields CASSERGGFSTDTQYF.